This T cell receptor (beta chain) was recovered during a study of CD8 T cells in Susac syndrome. Study summary: Treatment at blood withdrawal was none, corticosteroids, or intravenous immunoglobulin alone in Susac syndrome patients. The study's findings and limits: Total CD8+ repertoires held more than 15 Susac-specific public clones, while CD8+ TEMRA repertoires held a few.

RNA in amounts of 0.5 to 1 ug was reverse transcribed with random hexamers. Amplification of TCR beta CDR3 by immunoSEQ multiplex PCR spanned 54 Vbeta and 13 Jbeta. Using its own MiXCR run on the immunoSEQ multiplex PCR reads, TCRdb lists one record per CDR3 protein. The data show around 130,000 distinct CDR3 sequences, over 90% seen once. The germline V gene encodes CDR1 SGDLS and CDR2 YYNGEE. V gave up 3 bases and J gave up 1 base, with 8 bases separating them. The CDR3 totals 14 residues. For this clonotype: Its antigen is unknown.

What was sequenced was CD8+ T cells from PBMCs. The source of this sequence is a human donor with Susac syndrome. V gene TRBV9 combines with J gene TRBJ2-1; TRBD2 might be the D (5 bases). CDR3 protein: CASSGTSSYNEQFF. The DNA for the CDR3 is TGTGCCAGCAGCGGAACTAGTTCCTACAATGAGCAGTTCTTC.